The entry that follows covers one T cell receptor beta chain sequence. Using a J-beta primer mix together with a sample-barcoded 5' primer, a second PCR was run for about 6 to 12 cycles. A single record per CDR3 protein comes from TCRdb applying MiXCR to the 5' RACE reads. Here the sample spans just under 750,000 distinct CDR3 sequences, 20% to 25% being singletons. The CDR3 is 16 amino acids. V was pared by 5 bases and J by 1 base, with 9 bases of the junction left unmatched. Germline CDR1 is SSHAT and CDR2 is FNYEAQ (reference sequence). This record belongs to a study of blood T cells in healthy people across ages.

This clonotype originated in a man in his 70s in good health. Specimen: blood. The rearrangement joins TRBV7-7 to TRBJ2-7; 9 nucleotides match TRBD1. The CDR3 loop reads CASSLGETGGSYEQYV. The CDR3 DNA reads TGTGCCAGCAGCCTAGGAGAGACAGGGGGGTCCTACGAGCAGTACGTC.